A selection of T cell receptor beta chains follows, all from one sample in a study of prognosis after radiotherapy for stage I lung cancer. TCRdb fed the multiplex PCR reads into MiXCR, producing one record per CDR3 protein. The sample has about 14,000 distinct CDR3 sequences; roughly 25% are singletons. The sample here was PBMCs, taken before or after stereotactic body radiation therapy (not recorded which). Source of these receptors: a donor at least 50 years old with non-small cell lung cancer. CDR3s include the opening cysteine and the closing phenylalanine or tryptophan. The D gene is left open where the match is weak. Part of the rows lack a size; the others show once, few, many or a class for expanded clones.

TRBJ2-6,15,TRBV6-8,-,medium-sized,TGTGCCAGCAGTTACGCAGGGGCTGGGGCCAACGTCCTGACTTTC,CASSYAGAGANVLTF
TRBJ2-7,17,TRBV11-2,TRBD2,medium-sized,TGTGCCAGCAGCTTAGAGAGGCTGACTAGCCCGACCTACGAGCAGTACTTC,CASSLERLTSPTYEQYF
TRBJ1-1,14,TRBV6-9,-,many,TGTGCCAGCAGTTACACGGGCCTCAACACTGAAGCTTTCTTT,CASSYTGLNTEAFF
TRBJ2-7,13,TRBV20-1,-,-,TGCAGTGCTAGACGAGACAGTCCCTACGAGCAGTACTTC,CSARRDSPYEQYF
TRBJ2-7,15,TRBV18,-,many,TGTGCCAGCTCACCACAGGGGGTCGAGGCCTACGAGCAGTACTTC,CASSPQGVEAYEQYF
TRBJ2-7,16,TRBV6-5,-,-,TGTGCCAGCAGTTACTCGTACCGCTCCCCCTGCTACGGGCAGTACTTC,CASSYSYRSPCYGQYF
TRBJ2-7,16,TRBV6-9,-,-,TGTGCCAGCAGTTACACGAGCAGTAACCCCACCTACGAGCATTACTTC,CASSYTSSNPTYEHYF
TRBJ1-2,15,TRBV27,-,few,TGTGCCAGCAGGTCAACAGGGATAACTAACTATGGCTACACCTTC,CASRSTGITNYGYTF
TRBJ2-5,16,TRBV9,-,many,TGTGCCAGCAGCGTAGGGGACCGCTTCCCATCAGAGACCCAGTACTTC,CASSVGDRFPSETQYF
TRBJ2-1,17,TRBV5-1,TRBD2,many,TGCGCCAGCAGCTTGTCGTTTAGGGGCGGGAGTAGAAATGAGCAGTTCTTC,CASSLSFRGGSRNEQFF
TRBJ2-2,13,TRBV7-3,-,-,TGTGCCAGCAGCTTTTTGAGGGCCGGGGAGCTGTTTTTT,CASSFLRAGELFF
TRBJ2-1,11,TRBV7-9,-,many,TGTGCCAGCAGCCTCAATTATGAGCAGTTCTTC,CASSLNYEQFF
TRBJ1-1,16,TRBV4-1,-,many,TGCGCCAGCAGCCGGGAGGCAGGATCCAAGGCGGCTGAAGCTTTCTTT,CASSREAGSKAAEAFF
TRBJ2-3,13,TRBV2,-,medium-sized,TGTGCCAGCAAGAGTAGGGGCACAGATACGCAGTATTTT,CASKSRGTDTQYF
TRBJ2-1,15,TRBV7-2,TRBD2,medium-sized,TGTGCCAGCAGCTTAAGCACGGGAGGGCCGGATGAGCAGTTCTTC,CASSLSTGGPDEQFF
TRBJ2-7,18,TRBV6-5,-,-,-,CASSFDTSFGTGTYEQYF
TRBJ1-6,14,TRBV28,-,medium-sized,TGTGCCACCTCCAGGACGAGCCATAATTCACCCCTCCACTTT,CATSRTSHNSPLHF
TRBJ2-1,16,TRBV28,-,-,-,CATLGTSGRNLNEQFF
TRBJ2-3,16,TRBV12-3/TRBV12-4,-,medium-sized,TGTGCCAGCAGTTCCTACACAGGGACCAACACAGATACGCAGTATTTT,CASSSYTGTNTDTQYF
TRBJ2-2,13,TRBV5-1,-,medium-sized,TGCGCCAGCAGCCTCCGGGAGACCGGGGAGCTGTTTTTT,CASSLRETGELFF
TRBJ2-1,12,TRBV5-1,-,many,TGCGCCAGCAGCTTTGCATGGGATGAGCAGTTCTTC,CASSFAWDEQFF
TRBJ1-3,15,TRBV12-3/TRBV12-4,TRBD1,many,TGTGCCAGCAGCCGGACAGGGGGAACGGGAAACACCATATATTTT,CASSRTGGTGNTIYF
TRBJ1-6,16,TRBV6-1,-,medium-sized,TGTGCCAGCAGCCTCCGTGACGGGGGTTATAATTCACCCCTCCACTTT,CASSLRDGGYNSPLHF
TRBJ2-1,15,TRBV2,TRBD2,medium-sized,TGTGCCAGCAGTAGGGGGACTAGCGGGAGTAGTGAGCAGTTCTTC,CASSRGTSGSSEQFF
TRBJ2-1,14,TRBV20-1,-,many,TGCAGTGCTAGAGACCCTGTGGGCTACAATGAGCAGTTCTTC,CSARDPVGYNEQFF
TRBJ1-1,16,TRBV6-1,-,many,TGTGCCAGCAGTGAAGCCCGTGTGATCCGGAACACTGAAGCTTTCTTT,CASSEARVIRNTEAFF
TRBJ1-5,16,TRBV20-1,-,many,TGCAGTGCTAGAGCCCACTCTCGCAGGGCAAATCAGCCCCAGCATTTT,CSARAHSRRANQPQHF
TRBJ2-7,14,TRBV6-1,TRBD1,-,TGTGCCAGCAGTAACGGGACAGGGGCAAGCGAGCAGTACTTC,CASSNGTGASEQYF
TRBJ1-2,15,TRBV28,-,-,TGTGCCAACAGCTTATTCTCCAGGGTTGTCTATGGCTACACCTTC,CANSLFSRVVYGYTF
TRBJ1-2,17,TRBV5-1,TRBD1,many,TGCGCCAGCAGCCCGGATTATCGGACAGGGATGTACTATGGCTACACCTTC,CASSPDYRTGMYYGYTF
TRBJ2-3,15,TRBV4-1,TRBD1,medium-sized,TGCGCCAGCGACAAAGGACAGGGCACCCCAGATACGCAGTATTTT,CASDKGQGTPDTQYF
TRBJ1-3,14,TRBV28,-,-,TGTGCCCTCAGTCCGGGGGATCGTTGGAACACCATATATTTT,CALSPGDRWNTIYF
TRBJ2-1,14,TRBV11-1,TRBD1,medium-sized,TGTGCCAGCAGCTTAGGACAGGGATCCTCTTATCGGTTCTTC,CASSLGQGSSYRFF
TRBJ2-2,15,TRBV5-1,-,-,TGCGCCAGCAGGGTGGGGAATTCGAGCACCGGGGATCTGTTTTTT,CASRVGNSSTGDLFF
TRBJ2-3,15,TRBV7-3,-,medium-sized,TGTGCCAGCAGCTTAGGGCAGGGTAGCACAGATACGCAGTATTTT,CASSLGQGSTDTQYF
TRBJ2-1,13,TRBV5-1,-,many,TGCGCCAGCAGGTCGAACTCTCTCGGTGAGCAGTTCTTC,CASRSNSLGEQFF
TRBJ2-7,13,TRBV19,-,many,TGTGCCAGTAGTATAAGCGGCAGGAGGGAGCAGTACTTC,CASSISGRREQYF
TRBJ2-2,16,TRBV30,TRBD2,medium-sized,TGTGCCTGTAGGACTAGCGGGAGGGCGAACACCGGGGAGCTGTTTTTT,CACRTSGRANTGELFF
TRBJ1-1,16,TRBV5-4,-,many,TGTGCCAGCAGCTCGGGACGGGAGACTAGGAACACTGAAGCTTTCTTT,CASSSGRETRNTEAFF
TRBJ1-3,11,TRBV6-1,-,medium-sized,TGTGCCAGTGAGGCTGGAAACACCATATATTTT,CASEAGNTIYF
TRBJ2-2,13,TRBV20-1,-,many,TGCAGTTTCGACTCAACGAACACCGGGGAGCTGTTTTTT,CSFDSTNTGELFF
TRBJ2-5,13,TRBV24-1,TRBD2,many,TGTGCCACCAGTGGGGGGGGGGAAGAGACCCAGTACTTC,CATSGGGEETQYF
TRBJ2-7,15,TRBV7-2,-,many,TGTGCCAGCAGCTTAGGCCCGGTTGGCTCCTACGAGCAGTACTTC,CASSLGPVGSYEQYF
TRBJ2-1,12,TRBV28,-,medium-sized,TGTGCCAGCAGTGGACGATCCTTTGTGCAGTTCTTC,CASSGRSFVQFF
TRBJ2-6,15,TRBV11-2,-,medium-sized,TGTGCCAGCAGTTTATTAAGGGCTGGGGCCAACGTCCTGACTTTC,CASSLLRAGANVLTF
TRBJ2-2,14,TRBV7-7,-,many,TGTGCTAGCAGCTTGGCGGTCTCCGCCGGGGAGCTGTTTTTT,CASSLAVSAGELFF
TRBJ2-1,16,TRBV9,TRBD2,medium-sized,TGTGCCAGCAGCATTGGGACTAGCGGGAGGTTCGATGAGCAGTTCTTC,CASSIGTSGRFDEQFF
TRBJ2-5,15,TRBV25-1,-,many,TGTGCCAGCAGTGATTTTAGGGATACAGAAGAGACCCAGTACTTC,CASSDFRDTEETQYF
TRBJ1-3,13,TRBV6-8,-,medium-sized,TGTGCCAGCACTACCGACTCTGGAAACACCATATATTTT,CASTTDSGNTIYF
TRBJ2-2,16,TRBV28,TRBD2,-,TGTGCCAGCAGTCCCTCAGCGGCAGCGGGGACCGTGGAGCTGTTTTTT,CASSPSAAAGTVELFF
TRBJ1-3,13,TRBV12-3/TRBV12-4,TRBD1,medium-sized,TGTGCCAGCAGAGAGACAGGGTCGCACACCATATATTTT,CASRETGSHTIYF
TRBJ2-6,15,TRBV5-4,-,many,TGTGCCAGCAGCCGCTCAGGGACTGGGGCCAACGTCCTGACTTTC,CASSRSGTGANVLTF
TRBJ2-3,15,TRBV3-1,TRBD2,many,TGTGCCAGCAGCCTCGGGACTAGCGGCACAGATACGCAGTATTTT,CASSLGTSGTDTQYF
TRBJ1-4,16,TRBV5-1,-,medium-sized,TGCGCCAGCAGCATACCAACAGGGACAACTAATGAAAAACTGTTTTTT,CASSIPTGTTNEKLFF
TRBJ2-7,14,TRBV28,TRBD1,medium-sized,TGTGCCAGCAGTTTAAGACAGGGTTTTTACGAGCAGTACTTC,CASSLRQGFYEQYF
TRBJ1-2,13,TRBV29-1,TRBD1,many,TGCAGCGTTAAAAGACAGGGTGCATGGGGCTACACCTTC,CSVKRQGAWGYTF